This T cell receptor (beta chain) derives from a study of blood T cells in healthy people across ages. This clonotype was seen only a few times. Its antigen remains unknown. Study-wide findings and caveats: Per million T cells, TCR beta diversity dropped roughly linearly as age increased. PBMCs were not sorted, which prevented a conclusive comparison of naive versus antigen-experienced cells.

A second 7 to 11 cycle PCR used barcoded and J-beta primers. Template switching added a 12-random-nucleotide identifier to every cDNA molecule. Every sample gave at least 3 million paired-end reads containing CDR3. TCRdb re-analysed the 5' RACE reads in MiXCR, keeping a single row per CDR3 protein. Of some 1.4 million distinct CDR3 sequences in the sample, approximately 40% are singletons; the top ten hold roughly 7.9%. The sample was blood. The clonotype comes from a young woman in good health.

In nucleotides, the CDR3 is TGCAGTGCTAGACCGACTAGCCAAGAGACCCAGTACTTC. Translation: CSARPTSQETQYF. The chain links TRBV20-1 to TRBJ2-5, with D possibly TRBD2 on 6 matching bases. Germline V lookup: CDR1 DFQATT, CDR2 SNEGSKA (reference sequence). Trimming shortened V by 2 bases and J by 1 base, and 8 bases separated the two germline ends. The CDR3 consists of 13 residues.